This is a list of T cell receptor beta chains from one sample in a study of beta chain features in type 1 diabetes. Here immunoSEQ multiplex PCR was the method, and the copy in TCRdb shows in-frame clones only, minus some. The table lists around 70,000 clones, approximately 50% of them singletons. The sample consisted of central memory CD4+ T cells from blood. Receptors originate from a man aged 25-40 years with type 1 diabetes. The CDR3 runs from the conserved cysteine through the conserved F or W. A D gene is named only where the DNA matches it firmly. A row's size may be missing; if present it is once, few, many or a size class.

abundance: -; v_gene: TRBV18; d_gene: TRBD1; j_gene: TRBJ1-4; CDR3aa: CASSPGMTGDEKLFF
abundance: -; v_gene: TRBV11-2; d_gene: TRBD2; j_gene: TRBJ2-3; CDR3aa: CASSLGLADTDTQYF
abundance: -; v_gene: TRBV7-9; d_gene: TRBD2; j_gene: TRBJ2-3; CDR3aa: CASSPGLAGGGVTDTQYF
abundance: -; v_gene: TRBV6-5; d_gene: TRBD2; j_gene: TRBJ2-7; CDR3aa: CASSYSKASGRDEQYF
abundance: -; v_gene: TRBV30; d_gene: TRBD1; j_gene: TRBJ2-7; CDR3aa: CAWSRQGISEQYF
abundance: -; v_gene: TRBV7-9; d_gene: TRBD1; j_gene: TRBJ1-2; CDR3aa: CASSPRQGSNYGYTF
abundance: few; v_gene: TRBV7-9; d_gene: TRBD2; j_gene: TRBJ2-3; CDR3aa: CASSPGREYTDTQYF
abundance: few; v_gene: TRBV11-2; d_gene: -; j_gene: TRBJ1-1; CDR3aa: CASSLDTRGANTEAFF
abundance: few; v_gene: TRBV13; d_gene: -; j_gene: TRBJ2-3; CDR3aa: CASSSERTGTDTQYF
abundance: few; v_gene: TRBV6-6; d_gene: -; j_gene: TRBJ2-7; CDR3aa: CASNREYRSYEQYF
abundance: few; v_gene: TRBV7-9; d_gene: -; j_gene: TRBJ2-3; CDR3aa: CASSLDLSGNTDTQYF
abundance: few; v_gene: TRBV6-6; d_gene: -; j_gene: TRBJ2-3; CDR3aa: CASSYGDWATYTQYF
abundance: -; v_gene: TRBV11-2; d_gene: TRBD1; j_gene: TRBJ2-7; CDR3aa: CASTRGQGASNF
abundance: -; v_gene: TRBV2; d_gene: TRBD1; j_gene: TRBJ1-5; CDR3aa: CASSGQGVQPQHF
abundance: -; v_gene: TRBV6-1; d_gene: -; j_gene: TRBJ2-2; CDR3aa: CASSYPGWTGELFF
abundance: -; v_gene: TRBV27; d_gene: -; j_gene: TRBJ2-3; CDR3aa: CASSLGAGARDTQYF
abundance: -; v_gene: TRBV5-6; d_gene: -; j_gene: TRBJ1-2; CDR3aa: CASSPVGGTYGYTF
abundance: few; v_gene: TRBV5-1; d_gene: -; j_gene: TRBJ1-3; CDR3aa: CASSLGDSSSGNTIYF
abundance: -; v_gene: TRBV7-2; d_gene: TRBD1; j_gene: TRBJ1-1; CDR3aa: CASSFGTAMNTEAFF
abundance: -; v_gene: TRBV2; d_gene: -; j_gene: TRBJ2-3; CDR3aa: CASSVEQAVTDTQYF
abundance: -; v_gene: TRBV29-1; d_gene: TRBD1; j_gene: TRBJ1-1; CDR3aa: CSGGQDSNTEAFF
abundance: few; v_gene: TRBV5-1; d_gene: -; j_gene: TRBJ1-1; CDR3aa: CASSPDRRGWGTEAFF
abundance: -; v_gene: TRBV4-1; d_gene: -; j_gene: TRBJ2-5; CDR3aa: CASSKLGGTETQYF
abundance: -; v_gene: TRBV5-6; d_gene: -; j_gene: TRBJ2-5; CDR3aa: CASSLQGLRETQYF
abundance: -; v_gene: TRBV5-1; d_gene: -; j_gene: TRBJ1-2; CDR3aa: CASSDAGNYGYTF
abundance: -; v_gene: TRBV25-1; d_gene: -; j_gene: TRBJ2-3; CDR3aa: CASSDYQGATDTQYF
abundance: -; v_gene: TRBV29-1; d_gene: TRBD1; j_gene: TRBJ2-7; CDR3aa: CSAPGQGANEQYF
abundance: -; v_gene: TRBV6-5; d_gene: -; j_gene: TRBJ2-3; CDR3aa: CASSPLGPSTDTQYF
abundance: -; v_gene: TRBV7-9; d_gene: TRBD1; j_gene: TRBJ2-2; CDR3aa: CASSPPNRGKKVTGELFF